These 30 T cell receptor beta chains were sequenced from one sample in a study of blood T cell repertoires in COVID-19. Repertoires were generated with immunoSEQ multiplex PCR, while TCRdb's copy carries only in-frame clones and drops some. The sample has 80,000 to 95,000 clones, around 90% seen once. Sequenced material: peripheral blood. These receptors originate from a human donor with active COVID-19. The donor label of this sample is uncertain.

This chain uses TRBV3-1 (or the pseudogene TRBV3-2) with TRBJ2-7; possibly TRBD1 for D (6 bases). This CDR3 spans 12 amino acids. Trimming pared 3 bases from V and 5 bases from J, leaving 8 bases between. Germline V gene sequence: CDR1 LGHDT, CDR2 YNNKEL (reference sequence). CDR3 residues: CASSQDSHEQYF. The CDR3 region has the DNA TGTGCCAGCAGCCAGGACAGCCACGAGCAGTACTTC.

The chain links TRBV19 to TRBJ1-2, with a weak D call TRBD1 (6 bases). V was pared by 3 bases and J by 4 bases, with 12 bases between. The CDR3 is 14 amino acids. Germline V gives CDR1 LNHDA, CDR2 SQIVND (reference sequence). The CDR3 sequence: CASSMKGRGYGYTF. The CDR3 DNA follows: TGTGCCAGTAGTATGAAGGGCAGGGGCTATGGCTACACCTTC.

The chain combines TRBV5-1 with TRBJ2-3; TRBD2 matches 7 bases. With 4 bases clipped from V and 1 base from J, the junction kept 9 bases outside the gene matches. Germline V lookup: CDR1 SGHRS, CDR2 YFSETQ. The CDR3 length is 16 residues. The CDR3 sequence is CASSLSGAGGTDTQYF. CDR3 in DNA: TGCGCCAGCAGCCTATCGGGCGCGGGGGGCACAGATACGCAGTATTTT.

V is TRBV21-1 and J is TRBJ1-2. TRBV21-1 is reported as a pseudogene. The CDR3 sequence is 16 residues long. CDR3 in DNA: TGTGCCAGCAGCAAATCGTTAAAGTCTACTAACTATGGCTACACCTTC. The encoded protein is CASSKSLKSTNYGYTF.

The chain uses TRBV5-1 and TRBJ2-1; TRBD2 matches at 8 bases. V was clipped by 2 bases and J by 8 bases; unmatched bases: 6. Germline loops: CDR1 SGHRS, CDR2 YFSETQ. The CDR3 has 14 residues. The CDR3 sequence: CASSLSGGDDEQFF. In nucleotides, the CDR3 is TGCGCCAGCAGCTTAAGCGGGGGCGACGATGAGCAGTTCTTC.

The rearrangement uses TRBV3-1 (or the pseudogene TRBV3-2) and TRBJ1-1, with D hard to call. In germline, CDR1 is LGHDT, CDR2 YNNKEL (reference sequence). The CDR3 is 14 amino acids. V lost 4 bases and J lost 4, with 13 bases in between. This CDR3 is CASSPLGGSTEAFF. CDR3 nucleotide sequence: TGTGCCAGCAGCCCGCTGGGAGGGAGCACTGAAGCTTTCTTT.

The chain is built from TRBV11-2 and TRBJ2-3; 7 bases map to TRBD2. CDR3 length: 13 residues. V gave up 5 bases and J gave up 10 bases; unmatched junction bases: 9. CDR1 SGHAT and CDR2 FQNNGV come from the germline V gene. For the CDR3, the DNA is TGTGCCAGCAGCCGGGACTACGCCATTGCGCAGTATTTT. This codes for CASSRDYAIAQYF. Using reference TRBV11-2 and TRBJ2-3 for the parts outside the CDR3, the full variable domain is EAGVAQSPRYKIIEKRQSVAFWCNPISGHATLYWYQQILGQGPKLLIQFQNNGVVDDSQLPKDRFSAERLKGVDSTLKIQPAKLEDSAVYLCASSRDYAIAQYFGPGTRLTVL.

V and J are TRBV21-1 and TRBJ1-1. TRBV21-1 is assigned pseudogene status. The CDR3 contains 13 residues. The CDR3 sequence: CASGDSRDTEAFF. In DNA, the CDR3 is TGTGCCAGCGGTGACTCGAGGGACACTGAAGCTTTCTTT.

CDR3 nucleotides: TGTGCCAGCAGCGGCCGGACTAGCGGGTACAATGAGCAGTTCTTC. It is translated as CASSGRTSGYNEQFF. The chain couples TRBV11-1 to TRBJ2-1; 11 bases agree with TRBD2. The V gene's germline CDR1 is SGHAT and CDR2 FQDESV (reference sequence). The V gene end was trimmed by 5 bases and the J gene end by 4 bases; junction bases not matched to a gene: 4. The CDR3 is 15 amino acids.

The V call is TRBV7-8, the J call TRBJ1-1; D unclear. Germline V lookup: CDR1 SGHVS, CDR2 FQNEAQ. Trimming removed 1 base at V and 4 bases at J, with 7 bases between. The CDR3 runs 13 residues. The CDR3 nucleotides read TGTGCCAGCAGCTTAGGGGCGGGCACTGAAGCTTTCTTT. Translating gives CASSLGAGTEAFF.

This chain uses TRBV6-5 with TRBJ1-1; 7 bases are shared with TRBD1. Germline V gene sequence: CDR1 MNHEY, CDR2 SVGAGI. Trimming took 7 bases from V and 2 from J; bases not matched to a gene: 10. The CDR3 sequence is 15 residues long. The CDR3: CASTSTGIRNTEAFF. The CDR3 DNA sequence: TGTGCCAGCACCTCGACAGGGATCAGAAACACTGAAGCTTTCTTT.

V and J are TRBV13 and TRBJ1-1, with D unresolved. CDR1 and CDR2 from the germline V gene are PRHDT and FYEKMQ (reference sequence). The CDR3 loop spans 16 amino acids. Between the trimmed V and J ends, which lost 1 base and 0 bases, there was a span of 12 bases. CDR3 in amino acids: CASSLVAGGLNTEAFF. In DNA form, the CDR3 reads TGTGCCAGCAGCTTAGTGGCAGGAGGTCTGAACACTGAAGCTTTCTTT.

The V call is TRBV5-5, the J call TRBJ2-7, with a possible D match to TRBD1 (6 bases). CDR3 length: 15 amino acids. Germline V gives CDR1 SGHKS, CDR2 YYEKEE (reference sequence). V lost 4 bases to trimming and J lost 1 base, with 15 bases between them. The CDR3 DNA sequence: TGTGCCAGCAGCCGCCCGACAGGACATTCCTACGAGCAGTACTTC. The encoded protein is CASSRPTGHSYEQYF.

The rearrangement uses TRBV5-6 and TRBJ2-3, with D maybe TRBD1 (6 bases). Germline V gene data show CDR1 as SGHDT and CDR2 as YYEEEE. The CDR3 consists of 15 residues. Trimming stripped 4 bases from V and 0 bases from J, with 12 bases between. CDR3: CASSQTGHSTDTQYF. CDR3 DNA sequence: TGTGCCAGCAGCCAAACGGGACATAGCACAGATACGCAGTATTTT.

V and J are TRBV19 and TRBJ2-7; tentatively, D is TRBD2 (6 bases). V lost 2 bases to trimming and J lost 3 bases, with 14 bases between them. In germline, CDR1 is LNHDA, CDR2 SQIVND (reference sequence). This CDR3 region has 15 residues. CDR3 in amino acids: CASSISWDSYYEQYF. The DNA of the CDR3 is TGTGCCAGTAGTATATCCTGGGACTCCTACTACGAGCAGTACTTC.

J is TRBJ2-7 and V is TRBV5-1, with D unresolved. This CDR3 comprises 15 residues. V lost 4 bases and J lost 2, with 16 bases in between. Germline CDR1 SGHRS, CDR2 YFSETQ. The CDR3 nucleotides are TGCGCCAGCAGCCCTTTCCCCGGGTCCACCTACGAGCAGTACTTC. Its protein product is CASSPFPGSTYEQYF.

As regards this clone: One end of the junction does not line up with germline, which may come from a read error. Other DNA sequences in the same sample also yield this CDR3. J is TRBJ1-5 and V is TRBV5-6; 10 nucleotides line up with TRBD1. The CDR3 length is 17 residues. Germline V CDR1 and CDR2: SGHDT, YYEEEE. As DNA, the CDR3 is TGCGCCAGCAGCCAATTGGACAGGGGGAATAGCAATCAGCCCCAGCATTTT. Translated: CASSQLDRGNSNQPQHF.

The chain is built from TRBV28 and TRBJ1-3; 7 bases agree with TRBD1. After removal of 1 base from V and 3 bases from J, the junction contained 15 bases not matched to a gene. Germline values: CDR1 MDHEN, CDR2 SYDVKM. The CDR3 runs 19 residues. The CDR3 sequence: CASSLSLLTQGRFGNTIYF. In DNA, the CDR3 is TGTGCCAGCAGTTTATCCCTTCTAACACAGGGGCGGTTTGGAAACACCATATATTTT.

The chain employs TRBV9 and TRBJ2-3, with unresolved D. The CDR3 covers 14 residues. Between the trimmed V and J ends, which lost 4 bases and 1 base, there was a span of 10 bases. Germline V gene lookup returns CDR1 SGDLS and CDR2 YYNGEE. CDR3 loop: CASSSRMGTDTQYF. The CDR3 DNA follows: TGTGCCAGCAGCTCCAGGATGGGCACAGATACGCAGTATTTT.

This clone was seen once. This chain uses TRBV10-3 with TRBJ1-1, with no clear D. Germline assignment: CDR1 ENHRY and CDR2 SYGVKD. The CDR3 contains 15 residues. V shed 4 bases and J shed 7 bases, with 19 bases lying between them. CDR3 in amino acids: CAISVAADSQFEAFF. The DNA of the CDR3 is TGTGCCATCAGTGTCGCCGCAGACTCGCAGTTTGAAGCTTTCTTT.

This chain uses TRBV5-1 with TRBJ2-4, with a possible D match to TRBD2 (6 bases). V was pared by 0 bases and J by 7 bases, with 14 bases between. Per the germline V gene, CDR1 is SGHRS and CDR2 is YFSETQ. The CDR3 totals 15 residues. The CDR3 loop reads CASSLEGPGDNIQYF. CDR3 DNA: TGCGCCAGCAGCTTGGAAGGCCCGGGAGATAACATTCAGTACTTC.

The rearrangement links TRBV15 to TRBJ2-3, with D perhaps matching TRBD1 (7 bases). In germline, CDR1 is LNHNV, CDR2 YYDKDF (reference sequence). The CDR3 has 16 amino acids. Trimming removed 1 base from V and 1 base from J, with 12 bases in between. CDR3 protein: CATSRGQGGGTDTQYF. Here the CDR3 DNA reads TGTGCCACCAGCAGAGGACAGGGAGGTGGCACAGATACGCAGTATTTT.

The rearrangement links TRBV4-1 to TRBJ2-7; TRBD1 aligns across 8 bases. The CDR3 covers 14 residues. Looked up from germline, CDR1 is MGHRA and CDR2 is YSYEKL. The V gene end was trimmed by 5 bases and the J gene end by 3 bases; junction bases not matched to a gene: 6. The CDR3 DNA reads as TGCGCCAGCAGCGACACCGGACAGGGCTACGAGCAGTACTTC. It translates to CASSDTGQGYEQYF.

The genes are TRBV9 and TRBJ1-2, with D possibly being TRBD1 (6 bases). Germline assignment: CDR1 SGDLS and CDR2 YYNGEE. Trimming pared 0 bases from V and 11 bases from J, leaving 11 bases between. The CDR3 consists of 12 residues. CDR3 amino acids: CASSVVPGAYTF. The DNA of the CDR3 is TGTGCCAGCAGCGTAGTACCAGGGGCTTACACCTTC.

The chain carries TRBV7-6 and TRBJ2-5; 10 nucleotides match TRBD1. Germline CDR1 and CDR2: SGHVS and FNYEAQ. Germline trimming cut 5 bases from V and 2 bases from J; bases unmatched to any gene: 5. There are 15 residues in the CDR3. The CDR3: CASSRGTGVQETQYF. CDR3 coding DNA: TGTGCCAGCAGCAGGGGGACAGGGGTTCAAGAGACCCAGTACTTC.

The V gene is TRBV19, the J gene TRBJ2-7, with TRBD2 matching 11 bases. Trimming cost V 3 bases and J 4 bases; bases outside gene matches: 5. Germline loops: CDR1 LNHDA, CDR2 SQIVND (reference sequence). This CDR3 region has 15 residues. CDR3 DNA: TGTGCCAGTAGTATTCGTCTAGCGGGGGGATACGAGCAGTACTTC. It yields the protein CASSIRLAGGYEQYF.

V is TRBV7-3 and J is TRBJ1-5, with D tentatively TRBD1 (6 bases). CDR1 and CDR2 from the germline V gene are SGHTA and FQGTGA. The length of the CDR3 is 15 residues. Trimming cost V 5 bases and J 9 bases, with 20 bases left between them. The CDR3 loop reads CASSAGTSGFSPQHF. DNA of the CDR3: TGTGCCAGCAGCGCCGGGACATCCGGCTTTTCGCCCCAGCATTTT.

This sequence joins TRBV28 and TRBJ2-7; TRBD1 aligns across 9 bases. CDR1 MDHEN and CDR2 SYDVKM come from the germline V gene. The V and J ends lost 5 bases and 3 bases, in that order; junction bases with no gene match: 5. The CDR3 extends over 14 amino acids. The CDR3 loop is CASSPPTGGYEQYF. In DNA, the CDR3 is TGTGCCAGCAGTCCACCGACAGGGGGCTACGAGCAGTACTTC. The complete variable domain, with remaining parts taken from reference TRBV28 and TRBJ2-7, reads DVKVTQSSRYLVKRTGEKVFLECVQDMDHENMFWYRQDPGLGLRLIYFSYDVKMKEKGDIPEGYSVSREKKERFSLILESASTNQTSMYLCASSPPTGGYEQYFGPGTRLTVT.

V usage is TRBV5-1 and J usage is TRBJ1-1; 7 nucleotides align to TRBD1. Trimming removed 4 bases from V and 1 base from J; junction bases left unmatched: 7. The CDR3 has 15 residues. Germline assignment: CDR1 SGHRS and CDR2 YFSETQ. The CDR3 DNA sequence: TGCGCCAGCAGCGCGGCCGGGACAGCGAACACTGAAGCTTTCTTT. Its protein is CASSAAGTANTEAFF.

This sequence joins TRBV20-1 and TRBJ2-3, with D uncertain. Germline V gene lookup returns CDR1 DFQATT and CDR2 SNEGSKA (reference sequence). V was pared by 1 base and J by 10 bases, with 9 bases between. This CDR3 has 11 residues. CDR3 coding DNA: TGCAGTGCTAGAGGCGCTTCGGCGCAGTATTTT. Translation gives CSARGASAQYF.